This entry features one TCR beta chain sequence. This clone's antigen is unknown. Base-call qualities are not available, and no considerably larger clone is one nucleotide away. From a lookup of the germline V gene, CDR1 and CDR2 are SGHRS and YFSETQ. Trimming removed 2 bases from V and 1 base from J, leaving 10 bases between the germline ends. Its CDR3 holds 14 amino acids, cysteine through phenylalanine. The kept DNA is CDR3 alone, 42 bases in frame from the first base. Separate from the roughly 700-subject first cohort, the validation cohort of around 130 subjects was the group to which the donors belonged. The data are from a study of cytomegalovirus exposure and HLA in healthy donors (dated by TCRdb to the late 2010s). The study in broad terms: According to a later analysis, one platform produced both the 100 to 150 validation repertoires and the 700 or so repertoires of the first cohort. The study combined high-throughput TCR immunosequencing, statistical association of individual TCRs with disease status, and machine learning to predict cytomegalovirus infection status. The study aimed to test whether signatures of past pathogen exposure could be identified by cataloging public T cell receptors. Besides the first cohort of about 730 subjects, a separate validation cohort made up of over 95 different subjects was used. Study-wide conclusions, independent of this receptor: Of the cluster scores, 90% to 95% were above 0 in a later analysis, which found that TCRs clustered in the first cohort also tended to co-occur in the 120 or so validation repertoires. The classifier was reported to diagnose cytomegalovirus status with high specificity and sensitivity in both the original cohort and the validation cohort. In vitro tests confirmed that a few of the cytomegalovirus-associated TCR beta chains recognize cytomegalovirus antigens. According to the authors, the approach could potentially be generalized to other disease states and immunological phenotypes. In the study, 164 TCR beta chains were listed as associated with cytomegalovirus. While some public TCRs were present in many individuals, most TCR sequences turned up only very rarely across donors. A later analysis lacked HLA typing for the validation cohort, so it scored co-occurrence in that cohort across all 130 or so repertoires.

Library preparation used the immunoSEQ multiplex PCR assay. The authors' analysis ran thus. A statistical classification framework was built for diagnosing cytomegalovirus status from the catalog of TCR beta chain sequences. The source is immuneACCESS, and TCRdb retained only in-frame sequences with V and J called. Part of the clones is not carried over; for the studies checked, unresolved V genes explain less than half of this, and the remainder is unexplained. V and J calls and clone size are as listed in that table; D and trimming were resolved from the DNA. The table for this sample lists 130,000 to 150,000 clones; about 91% of them were counted only once. The ten most abundant clones make up 4.5% of the sample.

The clonotype originates from a man younger than 35 in good health and CMV-seropositive. Sequenced input: PBMCs. This sequence uses TRBV5-1 and TRBJ2-7; tentative D gene TRBD1, with 5 bases matching. CDR3 sequence: CASSFYTGSYEQYF. The sequenced DNA is TGCGCCAGCAGCTTTTATACAGGTTCCTACGAGCAGTACTTC.